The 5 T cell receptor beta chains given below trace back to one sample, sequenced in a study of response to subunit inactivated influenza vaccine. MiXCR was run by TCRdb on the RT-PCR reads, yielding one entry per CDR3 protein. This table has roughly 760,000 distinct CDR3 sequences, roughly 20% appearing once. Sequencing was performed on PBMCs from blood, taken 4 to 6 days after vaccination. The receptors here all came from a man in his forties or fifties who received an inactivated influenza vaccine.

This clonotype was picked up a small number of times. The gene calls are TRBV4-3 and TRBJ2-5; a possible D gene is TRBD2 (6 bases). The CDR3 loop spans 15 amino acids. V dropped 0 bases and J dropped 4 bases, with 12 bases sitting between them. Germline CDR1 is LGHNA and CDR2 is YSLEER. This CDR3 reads CASSQDGRGSETQYF. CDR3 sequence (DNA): TGCGCCAGCAGCCAAGATGGTCGGGGGTCAGAGACCCAGTACTTC.

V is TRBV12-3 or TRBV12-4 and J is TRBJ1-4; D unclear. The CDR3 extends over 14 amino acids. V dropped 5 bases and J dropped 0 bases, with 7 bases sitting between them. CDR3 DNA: TGTGCCAGCAGTCGCCATTCAACTAATGAAAAACTGTTTTTT. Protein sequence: CASSRHSTNEKLFF.

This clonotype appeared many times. The CDR3 bases are TGTGCCAGCACCGGTAGCGGGTTTATCTCAGATACGCAGTATTTT. Protein product: CASTGSGFISDTQYF. The V and J genes are TRBV12-3 or TRBV12-4 and TRBJ2-3, with TRBD2 matching over 7 bases. With 7 bases clipped from V and 4 bases from J, the junction kept 11 bases outside the gene matches. This CDR3 has 15 amino acids.

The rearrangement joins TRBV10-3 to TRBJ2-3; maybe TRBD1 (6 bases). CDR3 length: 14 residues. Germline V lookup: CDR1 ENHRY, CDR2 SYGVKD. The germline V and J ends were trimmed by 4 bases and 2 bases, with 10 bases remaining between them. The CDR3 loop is CAISAGQNTDTQYF. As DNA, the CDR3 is TGTGCCATCAGTGCTGGACAGAACACAGATACGCAGTATTTT.

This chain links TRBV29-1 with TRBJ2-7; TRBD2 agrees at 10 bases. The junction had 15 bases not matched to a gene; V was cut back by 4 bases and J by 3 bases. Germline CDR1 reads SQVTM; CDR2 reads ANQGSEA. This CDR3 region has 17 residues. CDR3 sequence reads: CSVAGGVSGGNSYEQYF. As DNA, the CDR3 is TGCAGCGTTGCCGGTGGAGTTAGCGGGGGGAATAGCTACGAGCAGTACTTC.